The source of this TCR beta chain is a study of shared clonotypes between healthy human individuals. Generated by immunoSEQ multiplex PCR, the TCRdb table keeps only in-frame clones and is missing some. The sample lists roughly 1,100,000 clones, roughly 75% occurring once. This receptor was obtained from a man aged 18-30 years in good health. The sequenced material came from memory CD4+ T cells sorted from blood. Regarding subset: CD45RA-negative fraction.

The CDR3 region is CASSGPHSGANVLTF. For the CDR3, the DNA is TGTGCCAGCAGTGGCCCGCACTCTGGGGCCAACGTCCTGACTTTC. The genes are TRBV2 and TRBJ2-6; D not resolved. V was cut by 4 bases and J by 0 bases, with 7 bases left in between. The germline V gene encodes CDR1 SNHLY and CDR2 FYNNEI. This CDR3 has 15 residues.